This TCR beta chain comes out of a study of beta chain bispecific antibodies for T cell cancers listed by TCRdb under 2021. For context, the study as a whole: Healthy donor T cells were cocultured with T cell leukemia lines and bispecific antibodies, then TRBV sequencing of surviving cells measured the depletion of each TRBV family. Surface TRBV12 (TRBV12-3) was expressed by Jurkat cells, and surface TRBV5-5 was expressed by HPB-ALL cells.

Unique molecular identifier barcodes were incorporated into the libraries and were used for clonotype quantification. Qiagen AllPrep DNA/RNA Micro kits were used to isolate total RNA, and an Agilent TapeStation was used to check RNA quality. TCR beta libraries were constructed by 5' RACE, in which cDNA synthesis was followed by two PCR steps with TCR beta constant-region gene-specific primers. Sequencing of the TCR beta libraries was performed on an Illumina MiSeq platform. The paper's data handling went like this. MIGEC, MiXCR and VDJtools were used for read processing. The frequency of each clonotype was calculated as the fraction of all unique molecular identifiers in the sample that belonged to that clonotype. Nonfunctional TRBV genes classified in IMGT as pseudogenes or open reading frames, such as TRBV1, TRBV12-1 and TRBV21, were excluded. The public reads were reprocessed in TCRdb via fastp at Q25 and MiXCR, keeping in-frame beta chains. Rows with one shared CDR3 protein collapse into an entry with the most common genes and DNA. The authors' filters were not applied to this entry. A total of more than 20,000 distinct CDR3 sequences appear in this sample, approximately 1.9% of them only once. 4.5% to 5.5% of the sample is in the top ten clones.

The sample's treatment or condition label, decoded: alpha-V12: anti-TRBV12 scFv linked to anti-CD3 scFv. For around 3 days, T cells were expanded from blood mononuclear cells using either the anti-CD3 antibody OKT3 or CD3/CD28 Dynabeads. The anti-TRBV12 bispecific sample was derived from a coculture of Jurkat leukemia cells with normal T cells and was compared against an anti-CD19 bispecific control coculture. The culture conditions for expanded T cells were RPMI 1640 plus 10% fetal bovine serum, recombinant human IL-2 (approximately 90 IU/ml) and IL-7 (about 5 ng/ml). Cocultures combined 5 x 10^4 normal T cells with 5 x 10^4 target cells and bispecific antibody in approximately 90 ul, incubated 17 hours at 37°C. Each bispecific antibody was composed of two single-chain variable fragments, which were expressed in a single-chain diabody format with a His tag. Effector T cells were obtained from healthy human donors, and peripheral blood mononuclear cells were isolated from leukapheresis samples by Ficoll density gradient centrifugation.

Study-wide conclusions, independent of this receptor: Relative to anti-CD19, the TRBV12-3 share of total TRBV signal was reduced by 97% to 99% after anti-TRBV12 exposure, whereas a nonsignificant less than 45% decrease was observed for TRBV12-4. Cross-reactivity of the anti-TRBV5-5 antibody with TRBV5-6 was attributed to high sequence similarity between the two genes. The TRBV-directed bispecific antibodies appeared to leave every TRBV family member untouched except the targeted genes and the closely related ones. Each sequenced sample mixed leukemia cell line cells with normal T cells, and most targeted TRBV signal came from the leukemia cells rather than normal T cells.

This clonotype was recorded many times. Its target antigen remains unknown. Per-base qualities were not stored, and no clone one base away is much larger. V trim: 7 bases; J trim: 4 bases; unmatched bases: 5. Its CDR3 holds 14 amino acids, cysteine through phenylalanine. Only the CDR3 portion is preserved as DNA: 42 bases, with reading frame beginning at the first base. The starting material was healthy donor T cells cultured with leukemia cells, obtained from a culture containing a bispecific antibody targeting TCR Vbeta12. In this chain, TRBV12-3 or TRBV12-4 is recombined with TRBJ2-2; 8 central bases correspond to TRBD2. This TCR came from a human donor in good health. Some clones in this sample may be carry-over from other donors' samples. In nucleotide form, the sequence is TGTGCCAGCACACTGACTAGCGTCACCGGGGAGCTGTTTTTT. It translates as CASTLTSVTGELFF.